The 23 T cell receptor beta chains below all came from one sample that was sequenced in a study of T cell responses to AZD1222 COVID-19 vaccine. Here immunoSEQ multiplex PCR was the method, and the copy in TCRdb shows in-frame clones only, minus some. The sample contains about 120,000 clones, roughly 87% of which appear only once. Sequences were derived from peripheral blood, sampled on day 0 of MenACWY control vaccination. The origin of the receptors is an adult in good health.

The chain has TRBV13 and TRBJ1-1; D is uncertain. The V gene lost 6 bases and the J gene lost 1 base, with 9 bases spanning the gap. There are 13 residues in the CDR3. Germline V CDR1 and CDR2: PRHDT, FYEKMQ (reference sequence). The CDR3 sequence is CASRDGANTEAFF. CDR3 DNA sequence: TGTGCCAGCAGGGACGGAGCGAACACTGAAGCTTTCTTT.

The chain combines TRBV6-5 with TRBJ1-1; no reliable D call. V lost 4 bases, J lost 9 bases, and 12 bases lay in between. Germline CDR1 MNHEY, CDR2 SVGAGI. This CDR3 is 12 amino acids long. The CDR3 nucleotides are TGTGCCAGCAGTTCCCGTGGATTACAAGCTTTCTTT. Protein sequence: CASSSRGLQAFF.

V gene TRBV5-8 combines with J gene TRBJ2-3; D gene uncertain. The CDR3 totals 14 residues. CDR1 and CDR2 (germline): SGHTS, YDEGEE. V lost 7 bases and J 1 base, leaving 13 bases between the germline ends. DNA of the CDR3: TGTGCCAGCCCTGGTGGAACCCGCACAGATACGCAGTATTTT. It is translated as CASPGGTRTDTQYF.

The chain is built from TRBV9 and TRBJ2-3, with TRBD2 matching 9 bases. Germline lookup yields CDR1 SGDLS and CDR2 YYNGEE. V shed 2 bases and J 0 bases; nucleotides not matched to a gene: 4. CDR3 length: 16 amino acids. CDR3 sequence reads: CASSVTSGASTDTQYF. CDR3 coding DNA: TGTGCCAGCAGCGTGACTAGCGGCGCAAGCACAGATACGCAGTATTTT.

In this sample, this clone turned up a few times. The chain has TRBV6-4 and TRBJ2-3; 9 bases match TRBD2. The germline gives CDR1 MRHNA, CDR2 SNTAGT. V lost 2 bases and J lost 4; bases outside the gene matches: 4. The CDR3 has 15 residues. The CDR3, as DNA: TGTGCCAGCAGTGACCTGGCGGGAGGGTCAGATACGCAGTATTTT. Amino acid sequence: CASSDLAGGSDTQYF.

The V gene is TRBV10-3, the J gene TRBJ1-2; possibly TRBD1 for D (5 bases). Trimming cost V 3 bases and J 4 bases, with 9 bases left between them. This CDR3 has 13 amino acids. Germline V gene data show CDR1 as ENHRY and CDR2 as SYGVKD. The CDR3 reads CAISDQGPYGYTF. CDR3 DNA sequence: TGTGCCATCAGTGACCAGGGCCCCTATGGCTACACCTTC.

The V and J genes are TRBV11-2 and TRBJ2-2, with D possibly being TRBD2 (7 bases). The germline gives CDR1 SGHAT, CDR2 FQNNGV. The CDR3 sequence is 15 residues long. V dropped 6 bases and J dropped 3 bases, with 14 bases sitting between them. CDR3 nucleotide sequence: TGTGCCAGCAGACAGAAGGGGGGGTACACCGGGGAGCTGTTTTTT. This encodes CASRQKGGYTGELFF.

The chain carries TRBV29-1 and TRBJ1-5; the match to TRBD1 covers 7 bases. This CDR3 is 14 amino acids long. Germline CDR1 SQVTM, CDR2 ANQGSEA. J lost 2 bases, V lost 7 bases, and 8 bases had no gene match. CDR3 protein: CSAGTGTGNQPQHF. CDR3 nucleotides: TGCAGCGCCGGAACCGGGACAGGCAATCAGCCCCAGCATTTT.

In its sample, this clone was seen once. The chain recombines TRBV7-9 with TRBJ2-3; 8 nucleotides agree with TRBD2. J lost 6 bases, V lost 5 bases, and 10 bases had no gene match. The CDR3 covers 15 residues. Germline values: CDR1 SEHNR, CDR2 FQNEAQ (reference sequence). The CDR3 loop reads CASSPISGAGDTQYF. The CDR3 DNA is TGTGCCAGCAGCCCGATTAGCGGGGCAGGGGATACGCAGTATTTT.

J is TRBJ2-7 and V is TRBV28, with 8 bases fitting TRBD2. CDR3 length: 17 amino acids. Trimming took 3 bases from V and 3 from J; bases not matched to a gene: 13. Germline V lookup: CDR1 MDHEN, CDR2 SYDVKM. This CDR3 is CASSFPGGLDVSYEQYF. CDR3 nucleotide sequence: TGTGCCAGCAGTTTCCCGGGGGGACTAGATGTGAGCTACGAGCAGTACTTC.

The V and J genes are TRBV19 and TRBJ1-2, with 7 bases identical to TRBD1. The CDR3 loop spans 13 amino acids. V was clipped by 4 bases and J by 4 bases; unmatched bases: 3. Germline V gene lookup returns CDR1 LNHDA and CDR2 SQIVND (reference sequence). The CDR3 sequence is CASSTRDSYGYTF. As DNA, the CDR3 is TGTGCCAGTAGTACCCGGGACAGCTATGGCTACACCTTC.

The J gene is TRBJ1-6, the V gene TRBV11-2, with TRBD1 identical over 10 bases. CDR1 is SGHAT and CDR2 is FQNNGV in the germline V gene. The CDR3 sequence is 14 residues long. Trimming at V came to 5 bases and at J to 10 bases, leaving 5 bases not matched to a gene. CDR3 DNA: TGTGCCAGCAGCGCCGGGACAGGGGACTCACCCCTCCACTTT. Protein product: CASSAGTGDSPLHF. Together with reference TRBV11-2 and TRBJ1-6, the CDR3 gives the full variable domain: EAGVAQSPRYKIIEKRQSVAFWCNPISGHATLYWYQQILGQGPKLLIQFQNNGVVDDSQLPKDRFSAERLKGVDSTLKIQPAKLEDSAVYLCASSAGTGDSPLHFGNGTRLTVT.

This rearrangement joins TRBV30 to TRBJ1-2, with 8 positions matching TRBD1. J lost 5 bases, V lost 4 bases, and 9 bases had no gene match. Germline lookup yields CDR1 GTSNPN and CDR2 SVGIG (reference sequence). The CDR3 is 14 residues long. CDR3 sequence: CAWTLRTGSYGYTF. CDR3 bases: TGTGCCTGGACCCTCCGGACAGGGTCGTATGGCTACACCTTC.

The genes are TRBV5-8 and TRBJ2-7; the D is unclear. CDR3 size: 13 residues. V was clipped by 4 bases and J by 3 bases, with 11 bases between them. Germline-derived CDR1 and CDR2 are SGHTS and YDEGEE. The CDR3 bases are TGTGCCAGCAGCCAACCCACGGGCTACGAGCAGTACGTC. Encoded protein: CASSQPTGYEQYV.

The chain has TRBV9 and TRBJ1-6; D perhaps matches TRBD1 (5 bases). CDR3 length equals 13 residues. Germline CDR1 SGDLS, CDR2 YYNGEE. V shed 4 bases and J shed 7 bases, with 9 bases lying between them. The CDR3 coding sequence is TGTGCCAGCAGCCCGACAGTCAATTCACCCCTCCACTTT. It yields the protein CASSPTVNSPLHF.

A single count supports this clone. V is TRBV18 and J is TRBJ2-7, with D perhaps matching TRBD2 (6 bases). The CDR3 is 12 residues long. Trimming removed 6 bases at V and 6 bases at J, with 12 bases between. Germline V CDR1 and CDR2: KGHSH, LQKENI. The CDR3 sequence: CASSHMGGEQYF. For the CDR3, the DNA is TGTGCCAGCTCCCACATGGGGGGCGAGCAGTACTTC. Full variable domain (outside the CDR3, taken from reference TRBV18 and TRBJ2-7): NAGVMQNPRHLVRRRGQEARLRCSPMKGHSHVYWYRQLPEEGLKFMVYLQKENIIDESGMPKERFSAEFPKEGPSILRIQQVVRGDSAAYFCASSHMGGEQYFGPGTRLTVT.

This chain uses TRBV10-3 with TRBJ2-7; D uncertain. V lost 0 bases and J 4 bases, leaving 7 bases between the germline ends. This CDR3 comprises 13 residues. The germline V gene has CDR1 ENHRY and CDR2 SYGVKD. The CDR3 sequence is CAISESGPYEQYV. The CDR3 DNA reads TGTGCCATCAGTGAGTCAGGACCTTACGAGCAGTACGTC.

J is TRBJ2-5 and V is TRBV7-9, with TRBD1 identical over 7 bases. The germline CDR1 and CDR2 sequences are SEHNR and FQNEAQ (reference sequence). V trimming: 1 base; J trimming: 4 bases; junction bases outside the gene matches: 6. The CDR3 is made up of 15 amino acids. The CDR3 loop reads CASSLGDRDGETQYF. CDR3 sequence (DNA): TGTGCCAGCAGCTTAGGTGACAGGGATGGAGAGACCCAGTACTTC.

The chain links TRBV3-1 (or the pseudogene TRBV3-2) to TRBJ2-3, with D tentatively TRBD1 or TRBD2 (5 bases each). The CDR3 length is 15 residues. Germline CDR1 LGHDT, CDR2 YNNKEL (reference sequence). Trimming removed 4 bases from V and 2 bases from J, with 13 bases in between. CDR3: CASSPQGAATDTQYF. The CDR3 DNA reads as TGTGCCAGCAGCCCCCAGGGAGCGGCCACAGATACGCAGTATTTT.

V and J are TRBV7-2 and TRBJ2-7, with D possibly called TRBD1 or TRBD2 (7 bases each). The CDR3 length is 15 residues. The germline gives CDR1 SGHTA, CDR2 FQGNSA. V dropped 2 bases and J dropped 2 bases, with 13 bases sitting between them. CDR3 in DNA: TGTGCCAGCAGCTTAAGGGGGGGACAGCCCTACGAGCAGTACGTC. It translates to CASSLRGGQPYEQYV.

The chain has TRBV9 and TRBJ2-7, with D perhaps TRBD2 (6 bases). Trimming removed 2 bases from V and 3 bases from J, with 12 bases in between. This CDR3 contains 14 residues. Germline V CDR1 and CDR2: SGDLS, YYNGEE. CDR3 region: CASSVGGAGYEQYF. CDR3 sequence (DNA): TGTGCCAGCAGCGTTGGAGGGGCGGGCTACGAGCAGTACTTC.

The chain has TRBV4-1 and TRBJ2-4; a possible D gene is TRBD1 (7 bases). There are 15 residues in the CDR3. Trimming removed 1 base from V and 8 bases from J, with 15 bases in between. Germline CDR1 MGHRA, CDR2 YSYEKL. CDR3 sequence reads: CASSQGTGEADIQYF. The DNA of the CDR3 is TGCGCCAGCAGCCAAGGAACAGGGGAGGCCGACATTCAGTACTTC.

V gene TRBV5-6 combines with J gene TRBJ2-1; 9 nucleotides match TRBD2. Unmatched junction bases numbered 17, after V lost 4 bases and J lost 9 bases. The CDR3 spans 17 residues. CDR1 is SGHDT, CDR2 YYEEEE, per germline. The CDR3 region has the DNA TGTGCCAGCAGCCAGGGACTAGCAGATTCCTTTTTAGTTGAGCAGTTCTTC. Translating it yields CASSQGLADSFLVEQFF.